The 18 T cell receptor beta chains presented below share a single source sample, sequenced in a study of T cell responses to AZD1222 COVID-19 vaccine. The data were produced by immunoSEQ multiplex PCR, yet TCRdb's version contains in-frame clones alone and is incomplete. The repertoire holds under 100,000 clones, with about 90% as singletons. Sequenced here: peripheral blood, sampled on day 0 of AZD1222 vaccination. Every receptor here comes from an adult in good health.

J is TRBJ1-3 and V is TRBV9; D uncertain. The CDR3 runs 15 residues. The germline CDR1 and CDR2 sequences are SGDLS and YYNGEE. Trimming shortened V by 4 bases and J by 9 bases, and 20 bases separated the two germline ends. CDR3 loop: CASSSPFDLPGTIYF. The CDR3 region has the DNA TGTGCCAGCAGCTCACCTTTCGACCTGCCGGGCACCATATATTTT.

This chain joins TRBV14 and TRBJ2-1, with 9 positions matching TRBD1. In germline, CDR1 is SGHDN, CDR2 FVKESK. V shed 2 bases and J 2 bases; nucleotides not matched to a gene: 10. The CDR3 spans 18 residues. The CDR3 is CASSQLTPGQGPYNEQFF. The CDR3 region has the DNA TGTGCCAGCAGCCAACTTACCCCGGGACAGGGTCCCTACAATGAGCAGTTCTTC.

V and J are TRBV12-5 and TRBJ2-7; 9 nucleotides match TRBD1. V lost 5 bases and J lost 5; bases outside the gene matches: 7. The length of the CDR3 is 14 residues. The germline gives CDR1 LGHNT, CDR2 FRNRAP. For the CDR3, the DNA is TGTGCTAGTGGTCCAAACAGGGGGCTCGACGAGCAGTACTTC. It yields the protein CASGPNRGLDEQYF. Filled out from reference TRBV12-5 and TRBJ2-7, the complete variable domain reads DARVTQTPRHKVTEMGQEVTMRCQPILGHNTVFWYRQTMMQGLELLAYFRNRAPLDDSGMPKDRFSAEMPDATLATLKIQPSEPRDSAVYFCASGPNRGLDEQYFGPGTRLTVT.

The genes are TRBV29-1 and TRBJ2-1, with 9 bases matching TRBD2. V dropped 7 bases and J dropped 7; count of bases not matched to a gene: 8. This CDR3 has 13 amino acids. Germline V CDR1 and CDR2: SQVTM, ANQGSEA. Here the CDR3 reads CSARLAEPNEQFF. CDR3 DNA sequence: TGCAGCGCCCGACTAGCGGAACCTAATGAGCAGTTCTTC.

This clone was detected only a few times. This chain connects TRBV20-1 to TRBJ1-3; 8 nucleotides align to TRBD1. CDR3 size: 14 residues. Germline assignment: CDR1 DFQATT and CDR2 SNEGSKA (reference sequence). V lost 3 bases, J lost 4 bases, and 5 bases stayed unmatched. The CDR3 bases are TGCAGTGCTAGTCAGGGGGCGGACGGAAACACCATATATTTT. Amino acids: CSASQGADGNTIYF.

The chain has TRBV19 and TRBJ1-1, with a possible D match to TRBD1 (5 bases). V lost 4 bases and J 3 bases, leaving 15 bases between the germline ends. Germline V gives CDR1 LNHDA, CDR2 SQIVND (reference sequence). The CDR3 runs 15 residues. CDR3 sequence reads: CASSTYAGSYTEAFF. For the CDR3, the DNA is TGTGCCAGTAGTACGTATGCAGGGTCTTACACTGAAGCTTTCTTT.

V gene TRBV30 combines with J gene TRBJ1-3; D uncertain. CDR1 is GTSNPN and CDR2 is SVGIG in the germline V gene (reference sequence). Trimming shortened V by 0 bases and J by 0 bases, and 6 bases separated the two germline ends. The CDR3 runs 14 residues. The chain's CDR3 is CAWSVTFSGNTIYF. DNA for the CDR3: TGTGCCTGGAGTGTAACGTTCTCTGGAAACACCATATATTTT.

DNA for the CDR3: TGTGCCAGCAGCTCAACCGGGACTGAAACCACTGAAGCTTTCTTT. Amino acids: CASSSTGTETTEAFF. The rearrangement links TRBV7-6 to TRBJ1-1; D might be TRBD1 (5 bases). The germline gives CDR1 SGHVS, CDR2 FNYEAQ. This CDR3 region has 15 residues. The V end lost 4 bases, the J end lost 4 bases, and 16 bases lay between the germline ends. Together with reference TRBV7-6 and TRBJ1-1, the CDR3 gives the full variable domain: GAGVSQSPRYKVTKRGQDVALRCDPISGHVSLYWYRQALGQGPEFLTYFNYEAQQDKSGLPNDRFSAERPEGSISTLTIQRTEQRDSAMYRCASSSTGTETTEAFFGQGTRLTVV.

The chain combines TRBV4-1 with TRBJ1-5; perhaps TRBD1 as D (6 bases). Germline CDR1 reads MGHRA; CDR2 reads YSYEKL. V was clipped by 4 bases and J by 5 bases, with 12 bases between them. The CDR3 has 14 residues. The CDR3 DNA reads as TGCGCCAGCAGCCCCGGGACACCCTATCAGCCCCAGCATTTT. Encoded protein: CASSPGTPYQPQHF.

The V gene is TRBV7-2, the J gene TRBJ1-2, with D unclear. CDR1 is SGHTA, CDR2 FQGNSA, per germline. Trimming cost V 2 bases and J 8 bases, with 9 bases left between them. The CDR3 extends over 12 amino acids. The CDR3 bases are TGTGCCAGCAGCTTACCTGGTTTCGGCTACACCTTC. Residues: CASSLPGFGYTF.

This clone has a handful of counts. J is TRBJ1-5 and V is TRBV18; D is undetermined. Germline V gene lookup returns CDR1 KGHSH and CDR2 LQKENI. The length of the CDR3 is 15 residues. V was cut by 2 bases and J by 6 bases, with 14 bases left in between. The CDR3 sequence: CASSPDPGMVQPQHF. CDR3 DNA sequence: TGTGCCAGCTCACCAGATCCGGGTATGGTTCAGCCCCAGCATTTT.

The CDR3 region is CSGKTGDRDTQYF. The DNA for the CDR3 is TGCAGCGGAAAGACGGGGGATCGGGATACGCAGTATTTT. The V call is TRBV29-1, the J call TRBJ2-3, with a tentative D call TRBD2 (6 bases). Trimming removed 7 bases from V and 6 bases from J, with 17 bases in between. The CDR3 runs to 13 residues. Per the germline V gene, CDR1 is SQVTM and CDR2 is ANQGSEA.

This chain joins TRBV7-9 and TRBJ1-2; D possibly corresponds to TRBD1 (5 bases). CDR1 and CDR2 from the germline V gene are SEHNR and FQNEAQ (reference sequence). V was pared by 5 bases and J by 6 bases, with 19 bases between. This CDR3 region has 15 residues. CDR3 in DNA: TGTGCCAGCAGCCCCCCCCACCCCCTGGGGCATGGCTACACCTTC. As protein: CASSPPHPLGHGYTF.

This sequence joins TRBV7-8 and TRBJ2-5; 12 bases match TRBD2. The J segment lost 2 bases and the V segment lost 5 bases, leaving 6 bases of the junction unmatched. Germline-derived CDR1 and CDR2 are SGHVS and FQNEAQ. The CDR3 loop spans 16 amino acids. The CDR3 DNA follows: TGTGCCAGCAGCCCATTAGGACTAGCGGGACAAGAGACCCAGTACTTC. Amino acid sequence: CASSPLGLAGQETQYF.

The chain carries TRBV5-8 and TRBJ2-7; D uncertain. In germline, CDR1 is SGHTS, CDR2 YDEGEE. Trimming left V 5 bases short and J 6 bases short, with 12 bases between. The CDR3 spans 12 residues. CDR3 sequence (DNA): TGTGCCAGCAGTTCATTCCTCGTCGAGCAGTACTTC. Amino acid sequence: CASSSFLVEQYF.

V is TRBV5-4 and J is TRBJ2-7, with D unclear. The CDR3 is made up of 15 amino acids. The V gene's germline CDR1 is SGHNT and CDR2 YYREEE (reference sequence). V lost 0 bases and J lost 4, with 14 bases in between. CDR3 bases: TGTGCCAGCAGCTTGGAGGGCCCTTTGTCTTACGAGCAGTACTTC. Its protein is CASSLEGPLSYEQYF.

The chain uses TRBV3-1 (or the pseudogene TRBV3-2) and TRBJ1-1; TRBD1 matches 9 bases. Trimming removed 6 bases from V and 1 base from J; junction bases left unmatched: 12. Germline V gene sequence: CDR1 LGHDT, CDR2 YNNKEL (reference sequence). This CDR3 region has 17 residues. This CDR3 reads CASRISHRGRGNTEAFF. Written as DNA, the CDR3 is TGTGCCAGCAGGATTTCCCACAGGGGGCGCGGGAACACTGAAGCTTTCTTT.

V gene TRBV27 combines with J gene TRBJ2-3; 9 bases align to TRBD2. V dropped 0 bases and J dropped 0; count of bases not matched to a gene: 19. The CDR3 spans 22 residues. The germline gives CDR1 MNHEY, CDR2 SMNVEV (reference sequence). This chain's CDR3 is CASSLSRLRREGQPDSTDTQYF. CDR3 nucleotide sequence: TGTGCCAGCAGTTTATCGAGGTTAAGGCGGGAGGGCCAGCCAGATAGCACAGATACGCAGTATTTT.